The T cell receptor (beta chain) described here comes from a study of blood T cell repertoires in COVID-19. In the case of this clone: This same CDR3 is encoded by further DNA sequences in the sample.

Germline CDR1 GTSNPN, CDR2 SVGIG (reference sequence). Trimming stripped 1 base from V and 7 bases from J, with 8 bases between. The CDR3 has 12 residues. The method was immunoSEQ multiplex PCR; TCRdb's version includes in-frame clones alone and lacks a portion of them. The sample holds more than 300,000 clones, around 83% seen once. Participants reported their clinical history, and cohort assignment relied on those reports. Recovery meant two consecutive negative NP/OP PCR tests, professional clearance, or resolved symptoms. The rearrangement links TRBV30 to TRBJ1-5; weak D call: TRBD1 (5 bases). This receptor was identified in a woman between 50 and 59 years old who had recovered from COVID-19. Sequencing input: PBMCs or T cells enriched from blood (not recorded which). The CDR3 region has the DNA TGTGCCTGGAGTGGGGGGGAGCAGCCCCAGCATTTT. It yields the protein CAWSGGEQPQHF.